This TCR beta chain originates from a study of regulatory T cells in long-lasting Graves disease. CDR1 is DFQATT, CDR2 SNEGSKA, per germline (reference sequence). V was trimmed by 6 bases and J by 4 bases, leaving 19 bases between them. The CDR3 covers 16 residues. Libraries of TCR beta came from iRepertoire HTBI primers plus Arm-PCR of CDR3 regions. TCRdb redid the calling of the multiplex PCR reads with MiXCR, one entry per CDR3 protein. In the table there are hundreds of thousands of distinct CDR3 sequences, 16% of which are singletons. Notes on this clonotype: Its antigen is unknown.

Study-level findings and limits: Persistent disease favored TRBV28, TRBJ1-2 and TRBJ2-5.

Time point defined: newly diagnosed GD, antithyroid drugs for less than 3 months. PBMCs provided the RNA from which the TCR library was made. The same sample was also used in a study of T cells in Graves' hyperthyroidism and ophthalmopathy. According to that study: Uncontrolled infections, other autoimmune diseases, pregnancy or lactation led to exclusion of patients.

V and J are TRBV20-1 and TRBJ2-6; maybe TRBD2 (5 bases). The TCR originated in a man aged 40-49 years with Graves disease. The sample here was peripheral blood mononuclear cells (PBMCs), taken at new diagnosis, from a patient treated with antithyroid drugs. The CDR3 region is CSAPNPGVSGANVLTF. The CDR3 bases are TGCAGTGCCCCCAACCCCGGGGTGTCAGGGGCCAACGTCCTGACTTTC.